The clone carrying this TCR beta chain showed up many times. The antigen remains undetermined. Time point of the sample: persistent/refractory GD, antithyroid drugs over 5 years with positive TRAb. The TCR library was prepared using RNA isolated from PBMCs. By American Thyroid Association guidelines, Graves' disease was diagnosed in the cohort. This CDR3 spans 15 amino acids. Trimming pared 4 bases from V and 1 base from J, leaving 14 bases between. From germline, CDR1 is SGHRS and CDR2 YFSETQ. With iRepertoire HTBI primers and Arm-PCR of CDR3 regions, TCR beta libraries were built. Via MiXCR, TCRdb re-called the multiplex PCR reads, giving one row per CDR3 protein. The data contain about 460,000 distinct CDR3 sequences, 20% to 25% of them singletons. The data were obtained in a study of regulatory T cells in long-lasting Graves disease. Findings and caveats of the study: It was possible that the small sample size reduced accuracy. Not thyroid tissue but only peripheral blood was studied.

The V and J genes are TRBV5-1 and TRBJ1-1, with D perhaps TRBD1 (5 bases). The TCR originated in a female donor with Graves disease. The material was peripheral blood mononuclear cells (PBMCs), obtained when the disease was refractory, from a patient treated with antithyroid drugs. This CDR3 reads CASSASGDGNTEAFF. In nucleotides, the CDR3 is TGCGCCAGCAGCGCCTCGGGGGACGGGAACACTGAAGCTTTCTTT. Using reference TRBV5-1 and TRBJ1-1 for the parts outside the CDR3, the full variable domain is KAGVTQTPRYLIKTRGQQVTLSCSPISGHRSVSWYQQTPGQGLQFLFEYFSETQRNKGNFPGRFSGRQFSNSRSEMNVSTLELGDSALYLCASSASGDGNTEAFFGQGTRLTVV.